Below are 28 T cell receptor beta chains sequenced from a single sample in a study of T cells expressing NK-cell markers (dated by TCRdb to about 2020). Receptor amplification or capture employed 5' RACE. Sequenced on an Illumina HiSeq 2000. TCRdb reprocessed the public reads and reports one entry per CDR3 protein sequence, without DNA. In this sample's table one finds 550,000 to 600,000 distinct CDR3 sequences. The leading ten clones occupy 3% to 4.5% of the sample. The source material was blood T cells: a sorted CD56 or NKG2C T cell subset, CD4+ or CD8+ T cells, or bulk PBMC T cells (not recorded which). All receptors derive from a man in his late teens or twenties in good health. Donor details come from another sample of the same person, matched by shared clones.

The rearrangement joins TRBV18 to TRBJ2-5; TCRdb's D call of TRBD2 is untestable without DNA. CDR1 and CDR2 (germline): KGHSH, LQKENI. The CDR3 covers 16 residues. The CDR3 sequence is CASSPVLTSGQETQYF. The variable domain in full, completed from reference TRBV18 and TRBJ2-5, reads NAGVMQNPRHLVRRRGQEARLRCSPMKGHSHVYWYRQLPEEGLKFMVYLQKENIIDESGMPKERFSAEFPKEGPSILRIQQVVRGDSAAYFCASSPVLTSGQETQYFGPGTRLLVL.

V gene TRBV24-1 combines with J gene TRBJ1-2; TCRdb's D call, TRBD1, is unchecked because there is no DNA. Per the germline V gene, CDR1 is KGHDR and CDR2 is SFDVKD. This CDR3 spans 14 amino acids. The CDR3 region is CATSAPGQGFGYTF.

This chain links TRBV10-3 with TRBJ1-5; no DNA is available, so the TRBD1 call from TCRdb remains unchecked. The germline CDR1 and CDR2 sequences are ENHRY and SYGVKD. The CDR3 has 13 residues. CDR3 sequence: CASDTGGGQPQHF.

The chain uses TRBV12-3 or TRBV12-4 and TRBJ1-3. The CDR3 runs to 14 residues. The CDR3 loop is CASAELSSGNTIYF.

The chain combines TRBV29-1 with TRBJ2-1; the D gene TCRdb calls, TRBD2, cannot be checked with no DNA. CDR3 length: 13 residues. Germline loops: CDR1 SQVTM, CDR2 ANQGSEA. The CDR3 reads CSLPSPGYNEQFF.

The rearrangement uses TRBV7-2 and TRBJ2-5; without DNA, the TCRdb call of TRBD2 cannot be checked. CDR3 length: 17 amino acids. Per germline, CDR1 SGHTA and CDR2 FQGNSA. The CDR3 reads CASSLAGTSGAAWTQYF.

CDR3 sequence reads: CASSPPYTEAFF. J is TRBJ1-1 and V is TRBV28; the D call from TCRdb, TRBD1, cannot be confirmed without DNA. CDR1 is MDHEN and CDR2 is SYDVKM in the germline V gene. The CDR3 runs to 12 residues. Supplemented by reference TRBV28 and TRBJ1-1, the full variable domain reads DVKVTQSSRYLVKRTGEKVFLECVQDMDHENMFWYRQDPGLGLRLIYFSYDVKMKEKGDIPEGYSVSREKKERFSLILESASTNQTSMYLCASSPPYTEAFFGQGTRLTVV.

Here the CDR3 reads CASSPDSGNIQYF. The chain links TRBV7-2 to TRBJ2-4; TCRdb's D call, TRBD1, is unchecked because there is no DNA. CDR3 length equals 13 residues. Germline-derived CDR1 and CDR2 are SGHTA and FQGNSA.

V and J are TRBV7-8 and TRBJ1-5. The germline CDR1 and CDR2 sequences are SGHVS and FQNEAQ. The CDR3 is 16 amino acids. The CDR3 spells CASSLVVGNSNQPQHF.

V gene TRBV4-1 combines with J gene TRBJ2-6; lacking DNA, the TRBD1 call made by TCRdb goes unchecked. The CDR3 has 18 residues. The germline gives CDR1 MGHRA, CDR2 YSYEKL. The CDR3: CASSQDLPGTLGANVLTF.

The chain is built from TRBV28 and TRBJ2-7. The CDR3 runs to 12 residues. Germline CDR1 is MDHEN and CDR2 is SYDVKM. This CDR3 is CASSFVGVKQYF.

The gene calls are TRBV30 and TRBJ1-2; no DNA is available, so the TRBD1 call from TCRdb remains unchecked. There are 12 residues in the CDR3. CDR1 is GTSNPN, CDR2 SVGIG, per germline (reference sequence). CDR3: CAWSATGGGYTF.

This CDR3 is CAWSRGRAYNEQFF. The chain links TRBV30 to TRBJ2-1. The CDR3 has 14 residues. Germline V gene lookup returns CDR1 GTSNPN and CDR2 SVGIG (reference sequence).

The genes are TRBV29-1 and TRBJ2-3; with no DNA, the TCRdb D assignment of TRBD2 cannot be verified. CDR1 is SQVTM, CDR2 ANQGSEA, per germline. This CDR3 region has 13 residues. The CDR3 here is CSVARGPSDTQYF.

The chain has TRBV6-5 and TRBJ2-5; TCRdb designates TRBD1, a call that cannot be tested without DNA. From germline, CDR1 is MNHEY and CDR2 SVGAGI. The CDR3 covers 16 residues. CDR3 sequence reads: CASSQGTGGGRGTQYF.

The chain couples TRBV6-1 to TRBJ2-7; there is no DNA to check the TCRdb D call of TRBD1. There are 12 residues in the CDR3. CDR1 is MNHNS and CDR2 is SASEGT in the germline V gene. The CDR3 loop is CASTLTALKVYF.

CDR3 residues: CASSHPRREVSYNEQFF. The chain employs TRBV5-5 and TRBJ2-1; TCRdb designates TRBD2, a call that cannot be tested without DNA. Germline values: CDR1 SGHKS, CDR2 YYEKEE (reference sequence). CDR3 size: 17 residues.

The rearrangement uses TRBV7-6 and TRBJ1-6; TCRdb reports TRBD1, a call that lacks DNA to check it against. This CDR3 contains 16 residues. CDR1 and CDR2 from the germline V gene are SGHVS and FNYEAQ. CDR3 protein: CASSPKPRNRGSPLHF. Filled out from reference TRBV7-6 and TRBJ1-6, the complete variable domain reads GAGVSQSPRYKVTKRGQDVALRCDPISGHVSLYWYRQALGQGPEFLTYFNYEAQQDKSGLPNDRFSAERPEGSISTLTIQRTEQRDSAMYRCASSPKPRNRGSPLHFGNGTRLTVT.

This chain joins TRBV5-1 and TRBJ1-2. The CDR3 runs to 16 residues. Per germline, CDR1 SGHRS and CDR2 YFSETQ. This chain's CDR3 is CASSEVTGQLNYGYTF.

V and J are TRBV27 and TRBJ1-1; TCRdb calls TRBD1, which cannot be checked without DNA. Germline V gene data show CDR1 as MNHEY and CDR2 as SMNVEV (reference sequence). This CDR3 has 14 residues. This CDR3 reads CASSLRVGGTEAFF.

V gene TRBV12-3 or TRBV12-4 combines with J gene TRBJ1-4. The CDR3 loop spans 16 amino acids. The CDR3 region is CASSLGPGRSNEKLFF.

CDR3 in amino acids: CASSLTGGGRSTQYF. The chain is built from TRBV5-1 and TRBJ2-5; TCRdb's D call of TRBD2 is untestable without DNA. CDR3 length equals 15 residues. Germline CDR1 and CDR2: SGHRS and YFSETQ.

The chain links TRBV5-1 to TRBJ2-2; the TCRdb call, TRBD1, lacks DNA for checking. CDR1 SGHRS and CDR2 YFSETQ come from the germline V gene. This CDR3 has 14 amino acids. The chain's CDR3 is CASKEPGDGGELFF.

The gene calls are TRBV20-1 and TRBJ2-3; absent DNA, TCRdb's TRBD1 call cannot be checked. The CDR3 sequence is 13 residues long. Germline V gives CDR1 DFQATT, CDR2 SNEGSKA (reference sequence). CDR3: CSALRQGPDTQYF.

The chain carries TRBV7-9 and TRBJ2-2; the TCRdb D gene call, TRBD2, has no DNA to confirm it. The CDR3 contains 15 residues. Germline CDR1 is SEHNR and CDR2 is FQNEAQ (reference sequence). The CDR3 loop is CASRRTSGSTGELFF. Variable domain in full (rest from reference TRBV7-9 and TRBJ2-2): DTGVSQNPRHKITKRGQNVTFRCDPISEHNRLYWYRQTLGQGPEFLTYFQNEAQLEKSRLLSDRFSAERPKGSFSTLEIQRTEQGDSAMYLCASRRTSGSTGELFFGEGSRLTVL.

The chain recombines TRBV29-1 with TRBJ1-3; TCRdb returns TRBD1, unconfirmable since there is no DNA. This CDR3 contains 15 residues. Germline V CDR1 and CDR2: SQVTM, ANQGSEA. The CDR3 region is CSVLQGTTSGNTIYF.

This chain uses TRBV9 with TRBJ2-1. The germline V gene has CDR1 SGDLS and CDR2 YYNGEE. The CDR3 runs 12 residues. The CDR3 sequence is CASSVAYNEQFF.

The chain recombines TRBV29-1 with TRBJ2-2; TCRdb gives TRBD1 as the D gene, but with no DNA this cannot be confirmed. The CDR3 runs 14 residues. Germline V gives CDR1 SQVTM, CDR2 ANQGSEA. CDR3 sequence: CSVWGQGITGELFF.